The T cell receptor beta chain under discussion was sequenced for a study of cytomegalovirus exposure and HLA in healthy donors. Amplification used 60 Vbeta primers and 13 Jbeta primers. Some clones are missing from TCRdb's copy, which holds only in-frame ones; the method was immunoSEQ multiplex PCR. Of some 110,000 clones detected, about 69% appear once; the ten largest clones hold under 1.5%. J lost 4 bases, V lost 2 bases, and 4 bases had no gene match. CDR1 SGHNT and CDR2 YENEEA come from the germline V gene. This CDR3 contains 15 residues. This clone was detected once. Its antigen is undetermined. Broader study findings: Overall, some 160 TCR beta chains were annotated as cytomegalovirus-associated.

The chain couples TRBV11-3 to TRBJ2-5; the match to TRBD2 covers 10 bases. Material: PBMCs. The receptor's source is a man aged 35-49 years in good health and CMV-seronegative. CDR3 region: CASSLKERGGETQYF. Here the CDR3 DNA reads TGTGCCAGCAGCTTAAAGGAGCGGGGGGGAGAGACCCAGTACTTC.